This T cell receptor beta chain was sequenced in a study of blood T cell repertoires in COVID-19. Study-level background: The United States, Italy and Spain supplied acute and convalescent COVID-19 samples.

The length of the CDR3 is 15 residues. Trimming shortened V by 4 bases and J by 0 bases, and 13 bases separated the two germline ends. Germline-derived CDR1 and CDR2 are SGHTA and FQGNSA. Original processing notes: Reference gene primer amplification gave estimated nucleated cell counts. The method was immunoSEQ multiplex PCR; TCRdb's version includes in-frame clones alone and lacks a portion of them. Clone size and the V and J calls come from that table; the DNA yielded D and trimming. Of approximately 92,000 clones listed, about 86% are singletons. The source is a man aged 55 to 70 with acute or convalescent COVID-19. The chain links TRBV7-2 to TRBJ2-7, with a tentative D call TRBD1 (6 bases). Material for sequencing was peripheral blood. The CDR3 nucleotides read TGTGCCAGCAGCTCAGACAGGCAGTTCTCCTACGAGCAGTACGTC. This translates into CASSSDRQFSYEQYV.